This T cell receptor (beta chain) comes out of a study of cytomegalovirus exposure and HLA in healthy donors. About the research overall: An early data release held about 85 million unique TCRs from HLA-typed donors.

Use of 60 Vbeta and 13 Jbeta primers characterized the PCR. Produced via immunoSEQ multiplex PCR; TCRdb's table is partial and in-frame only. The sample shows under 200,000 clones, and approximately 0.8% sits with its ten largest clones. V dropped 10 bases and J dropped 0 bases, with 15 bases sitting between them. CDR1 MNHNY and CDR2 SVGAGI come from the germline V gene (reference sequence). CDR3 length equals 14 residues. The chain has TRBV6-6 and TRBJ1-1, with a weak D call TRBD1 (6 bases). Sequencing was done on a sample of PBMCs. The sequence was collected from a woman aged 18-30 years in good health and CMV-seropositive. CDR3 loop: CATHAGDLNTEAFF. DNA for the CDR3: TGTGCCACTCACGCAGGGGACCTGAACACTGAAGCTTTCTTT.